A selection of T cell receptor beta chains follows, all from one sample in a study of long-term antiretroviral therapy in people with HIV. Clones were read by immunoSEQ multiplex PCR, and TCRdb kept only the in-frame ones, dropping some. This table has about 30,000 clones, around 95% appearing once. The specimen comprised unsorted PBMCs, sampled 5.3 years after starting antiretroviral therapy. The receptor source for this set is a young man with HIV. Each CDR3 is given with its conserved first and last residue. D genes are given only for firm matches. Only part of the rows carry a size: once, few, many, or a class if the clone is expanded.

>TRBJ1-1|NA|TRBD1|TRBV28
CASSCEAGGCTEAFF
TGTGCCAGCAGTTGTGAGGCAGGGGGCTGCACTGAAGCTTTCTTT
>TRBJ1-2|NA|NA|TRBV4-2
CASSQEPYGYTF
TGTGCCAGCAGCCAAGAGCCGTATGGCTACACCTTC
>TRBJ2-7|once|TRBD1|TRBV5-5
CASSWRFTGGDEQYF
TGTGCCAGCAGCTGGAGGTTTACAGGGGGCGACGAGCAGTACTTC
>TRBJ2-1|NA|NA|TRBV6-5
CASTPPLGSYNEQFF
TGTGCCAGCACCCCCCCACTCGGGTCCTACAATGAGCAGTTCTTC
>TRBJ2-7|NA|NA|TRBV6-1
CAGSEGAGSSYEQYF
TGTGCCGGCAGTGAAGGGGCAGGAAGCTCCTACGAGCAGTACTTC
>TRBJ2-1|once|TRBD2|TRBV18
CASSPGTSGSYNEQFF
TGTGCCAGCTCACCAGGGACTAGCGGGAGCTACAATGAGCAGTTCTTC
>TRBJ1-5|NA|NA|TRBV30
CAWRVGQNQPQHF
TGTGCCTGGAGGGTGGGACAAAATCAGCCCCAGCATTTT
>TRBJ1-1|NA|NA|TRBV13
CASSLETGEAFF
TGTGCCAGCAGCCTAGAGACGGGGGAAGCTTTCTTT
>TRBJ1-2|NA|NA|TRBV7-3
CASSLRLGRSYGYTF
TGTGCCAGCAGCTTAAGATTGGGACGTAGCTATGGCTACACCTTC
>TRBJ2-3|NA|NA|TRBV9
CASSPGLSTDTQYF
TGTGCCAGCAGCCCCGGACTGAGCACAGATACGCAGTATTTT
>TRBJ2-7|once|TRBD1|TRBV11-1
CASSYGQGSYEQYF
TGTGCCAGCAGCTACGGACAGGGATCCTACGAGCAGTACTTC
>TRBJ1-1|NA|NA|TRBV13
CASSLELGRTEAFF
TGTGCCAGCAGCTTAGAGCTGGGGAGGACTGAAGCTTTCTTT
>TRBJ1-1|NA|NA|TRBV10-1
CASSGVRNMNTEAFF
TGCGCCAGCAGCGGAGTCCGGAACATGAACACTGAAGCTTTCTTT
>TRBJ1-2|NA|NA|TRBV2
CASSEQGRNGYTF
TGTGCCAGCAGTGAACAGGGGCGTAATGGCTACACCTTC
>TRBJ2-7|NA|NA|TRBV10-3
CAISESVAAYYEQYF
TGTGCCATCAGTGAGTCAGTAGCGGCGTACTACGAGCAGTACTTC
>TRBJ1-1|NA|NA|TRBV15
CATSSGRVDTEAFF
TGTGCCACCAGCAGTGGACGGGTCGACACTGAAGCTTTCTTT
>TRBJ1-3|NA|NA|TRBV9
CASSVSGASGNTIYF
TGTGCCAGCAGCGTGTCAGGGGCCTCTGGAAACACCATATATTTT
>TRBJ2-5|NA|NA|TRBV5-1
CASSTGVWETQYF
TGCGCCAGCAGCACGGGGGTCTGGGAGACCCAGTACTTC
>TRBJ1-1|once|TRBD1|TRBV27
CASRLQGAGSEAFF
TGTGCCAGCAGGCTCCAGGGGGCCGGTTCTGAAGCTTTCTTT
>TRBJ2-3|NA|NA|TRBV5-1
CASSFILSSSTDTQYF
TGCGCCAGCAGCTTCATTCTGAGCAGTAGCACAGATACGCAGTATTTT
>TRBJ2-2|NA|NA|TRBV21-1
CASPPPDSDTGELFF
TGTGCCAGCCCCCCGCCGGACAGTGACACCGGGGAGCTGTTTTTT
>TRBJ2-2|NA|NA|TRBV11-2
CASSETGYGELFF
TGTGCCAGCAGCGAAACAGGCTACGGGGAGCTGTTTTTT
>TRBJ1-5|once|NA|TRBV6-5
CASSSTLSLGNQPQHF
TGTGCCAGCAGTTCCACCCTATCCCTGGGCAATCAGCCCCAGCATTTT
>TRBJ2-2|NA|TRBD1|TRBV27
CASSLGTGVAGELFF
TGTGCCAGCAGTTTAGGGACAGGGGTCGCCGGGGAGCTGTTTTTT
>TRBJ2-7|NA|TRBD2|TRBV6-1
CASRTSGLSYEQYF
TGTGCCAGCAGAACTTCGGGACTAAGCTACGAGCAGTACTTC
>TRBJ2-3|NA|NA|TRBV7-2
CASSSGSTDTQYF
TGTGCCAGCAGCTCAGGAAGCACAGATACGCAGTATTTT
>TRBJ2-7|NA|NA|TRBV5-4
CASSPGGGYEQYF
TGTGCCAGCAGCCCAGGGGGAGGCTACGAGCAGTACTTC
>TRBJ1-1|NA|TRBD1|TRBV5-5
CASSLGVWDRANTEAFF
TGTGCCAGCAGCTTGGGGGTTTGGGACAGGGCTAACACTGAAGCTTTCTTT
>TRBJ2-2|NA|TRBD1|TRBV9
CASSAGTGWVGELFF
TGTGCCAGCAGCGCCGGGACAGGGTGGGTCGGGGAGCTGTTTTTT
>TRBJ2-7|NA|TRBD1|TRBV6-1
CASSEGQGSYEQYF
TGTGCCAGCAGTGAGGGACAGGGTTCCTACGAGCAGTACTTC
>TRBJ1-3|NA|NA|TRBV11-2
CASSLRVGTEYSGNTIYF
TGTGCCAGCAGCTTAAGGGTGGGGACTGAATACTCTGGAAACACCATATATTTT
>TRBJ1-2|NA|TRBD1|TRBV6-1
CAIATGNYGYTF
TGTGCCATCGCGACAGGGAACTATGGCTACACCTTC
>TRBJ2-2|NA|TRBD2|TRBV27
CASSQRKGLAGDTGELFF
TGTGCCAGCAGTCAAAGAAAAGGACTAGCGGGAGACACCGGGGAGCTGTTTTTT
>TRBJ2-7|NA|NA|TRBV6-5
CASSYTGFYEQYF
TGTGCCAGCAGTTACACAGGGTTCTACGAGCAGTACTTC
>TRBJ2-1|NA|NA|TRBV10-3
CAISRAELALWNEQFF
TGTGCCATCAGTCGTGCCGAATTAGCACTTTGGAATGAGCAGTTCTTC
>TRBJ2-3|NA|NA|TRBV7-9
CASSLGPPGERGTDTQYF
TGTGCCAGCAGCTTAGGCCCGCCAGGGGAGCGTGGCACAGATACGCAGTATTTT
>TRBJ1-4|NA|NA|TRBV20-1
CSAREIGKLFF
TGCAGTGCTAGAGAGATCGGGAAACTGTTTTTT
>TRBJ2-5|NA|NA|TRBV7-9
CASSSRVHQETQYF
TGTGCCAGCAGCTCTAGGGTCCACCAAGAGACCCAGTACTTC
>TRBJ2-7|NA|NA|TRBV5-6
CASSLGRGVYEQYF
TGTGCCAGCAGCTTGGGGAGGGGGGTTTACGAGCAGTACTTC
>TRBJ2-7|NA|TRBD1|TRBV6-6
CASSYHGTGTYEQYF
TGTGCCAGCAGTTACCACGGGACAGGGACCTACGAGCAGTACTTC
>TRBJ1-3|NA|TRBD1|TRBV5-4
CASNFPGTGYGNTIYF
TGTGCCAGCAACTTCCCAGGGACAGGGTACGGAAACACCATATATTTT
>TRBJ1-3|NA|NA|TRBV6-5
CASSYSRGNTIYF
TGTGCCAGCAGTTACTCGAGGGGAAACACCATATATTTT
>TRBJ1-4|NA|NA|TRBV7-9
CASSSERDEKLFF
TGTGCCAGCAGCTCAGAGAGGGATGAAAAACTGTTTTTT
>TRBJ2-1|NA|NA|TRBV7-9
CASSFGSTEQFF
TGTGCCAGCAGCTTCGGCTCGACGGAGCAGTTCTTC
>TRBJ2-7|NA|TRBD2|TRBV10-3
CAISESERGGWEQYF
TGTGCCATCAGTGAGTCAGAGCGGGGGGGCTGGGAGCAGTACTTC
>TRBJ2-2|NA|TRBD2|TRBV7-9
CASRLGLAGTGELFF
TGTGCCAGCAGACTAGGACTAGCGGGCACCGGGGAGCTGTTTTTT
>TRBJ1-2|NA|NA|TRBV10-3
CAISELTYYGYTF
TGTGCCATCAGTGAGTTAACTTACTATGGCTACACCTTC
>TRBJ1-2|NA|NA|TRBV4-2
CASSQVENYGYTF
TGTGCCAGCAGCCAAGTAGAGAACTATGGCTACACCTTC
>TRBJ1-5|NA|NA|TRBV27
CASKKLEFSNQPQHF
TGTGCCAGCAAGAAGTTGGAATTTAGCAATCAGCCCCAGCATTTT
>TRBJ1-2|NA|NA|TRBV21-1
CASSSRDIQERGYTF
TGTGCCAGCAGCAGCCGGGACATTCAGGAGCGTGGCTACACCTTC
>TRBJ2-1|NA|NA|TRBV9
CASSVRGASYNEQFF
TGTGCCAGCAGCGTTCGCGGGGCTTCCTACAATGAGCAGTTCTTC
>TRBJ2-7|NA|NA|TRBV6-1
CAGANRENYEQYF
TGTGCCGGAGCGAACAGGGAAAACTACGAGCAGTACTTC
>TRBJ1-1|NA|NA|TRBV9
CASSFGLVGTEAFF
TGTGCCAGCAGCTTCGGGTTAGTGGGCACTGAAGCTTTCTTT